The 5 T cell receptor beta chains below come from one sample, sequenced in a study of T cells in Graves' hyperthyroidism and ophthalmopathy. What was amplified from RNA transcripts were TCR beta CDR3 regions. TCR CDR3 regions were first amplified by RT-PCR with HTBI primers. TCRdb re-called the multiplex PCR reads through MiXCR, storing one row per CDR3 protein. The sample includes 300,000 to 400,000 distinct CDR3 sequences, roughly 14% of them seen just once. The sequenced sample consisted of blood. All receptors come from a woman aged 30 to 39 with Graves' ophthalmopathy.

The chain employs TRBV19 and TRBJ2-7; no clear D. The CDR3 sequence is 15 residues long. Germline V gene data show CDR1 as LNHDA and CDR2 as SQIVND (reference sequence). V was pared by 3 bases and J by 5 bases, with 17 bases between. The CDR3 region has the DNA TGTGCCAGTAGTATCAGCCAGACACCCCACCACGAGCAGTACTTC. This sequence encodes CASSISQTPHHEQYF.

Concerning this clonotype itself: Just one base apart from a much larger clone, this may be a read error. This chain uses TRBV4-2 with TRBJ2-5, with a possible D match to TRBD1 (5 bases). The assigned J gene may be wrong: the sequence end matches TRBJ2-1 better. CDR3 length: 13 amino acids. CDR1 is LGHNA and CDR2 is YNFKEQ in the germline V gene. The CDR3 DNA sequence: TGTGCCAGCAGCCCGACAGAAAAAGAGACCCAGTTCTTC. It yields the protein CASSPTEKETQFF.

This clonotype was seen repeatedly, ten times or more. This rearrangement joins TRBV6-1 to TRBJ1-2; D remains unclear. Looked up from germline, CDR1 is MNHNS and CDR2 is SASEGT. Trimming took off 5 bases at V and 9 bases at J, with 13 bases between the two ends. This CDR3 comprises 12 residues. CDR3 coding DNA: TGTGCCAGCAGTAACACGAGAGTACGCTACACCTTC. Translated: CASSNTRVRYTF.

This clonotype was seen repeatedly, ten times or more. This chain joins TRBV4-1 and TRBJ1-2; D is ambiguous. V dropped 0 bases and J dropped 5 bases, with 10 bases sitting between them. CDR3 length: 14 amino acids. Germline CDR1 MGHRA, CDR2 YSYEKL. The CDR3 loop reads CASSQEIGYYGYTF. The CDR3 bases are TGCGCCAGCAGCCAAGAGATAGGGTATTATGGCTACACCTTC.

This chain uses TRBV13 with TRBJ1-1, with unresolved D. CDR3 size: 14 residues. The germline CDR1 and CDR2 sequences are PRHDT and FYEKMQ (reference sequence). V was clipped by 1 base and J by 4 bases, with 10 bases between them. CDR3 sequence (DNA): TGTGCCAGCAGCTTAGCATTAGGGTCCACTGAAGCTTTCTTT. Its translation: CASSLALGSTEAFF.